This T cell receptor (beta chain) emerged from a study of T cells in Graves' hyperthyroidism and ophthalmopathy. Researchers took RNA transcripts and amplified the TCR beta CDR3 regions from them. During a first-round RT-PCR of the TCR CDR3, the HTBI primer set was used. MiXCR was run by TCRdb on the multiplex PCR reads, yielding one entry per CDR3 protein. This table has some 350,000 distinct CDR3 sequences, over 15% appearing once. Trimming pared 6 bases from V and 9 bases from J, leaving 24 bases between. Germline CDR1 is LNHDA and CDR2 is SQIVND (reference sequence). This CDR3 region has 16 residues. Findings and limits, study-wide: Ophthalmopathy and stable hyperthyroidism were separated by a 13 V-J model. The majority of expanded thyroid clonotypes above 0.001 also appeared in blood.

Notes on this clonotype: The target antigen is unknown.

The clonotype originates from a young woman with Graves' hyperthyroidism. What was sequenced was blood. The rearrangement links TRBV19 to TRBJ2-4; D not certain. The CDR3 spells CASRLSHGVRHSIQYF. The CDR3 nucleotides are TGTGCCAGTAGGCTTTCCCATGGGGTCAGGCATAGCATTCAGTACTTC.